The 19 T cell receptor beta chains below come from one sample, sequenced in a study of blood T cells in healthy people across ages. For the second PCR, which ran for 7 to 11 cycles, a sample-barcoded 5' primer and a J-beta primer mix were used. From the 5' RACE reads, TCRdb called clonotypes with MiXCR, one entry per CDR3 protein. The top ten hold approximately 4.1% of the sample, which has approximately 1.5 million distinct CDR3 sequences, approximately 39% seen once. Sequenced: blood. These receptors came from a woman in her late teens or twenties in good health.

This clonotype was picked up a small number of times. The chain is built from TRBV20-1 and TRBJ1-1; D remains unclear. The V end was cut by 5 bases, the J end by 0 bases, with 16 bases between. This CDR3 is built from 15 residues. Germline V gene data show CDR1 as DFQATT and CDR2 as SNEGSKA (reference sequence). The CDR3 region has the DNA TGCAGTGCTCTTACTGGGCAGGCATTGAACACTGAAGCTTTCTTT. It translates to CSALTGQALNTEAFF.

The genes are TRBV20-1 and TRBJ2-1, with a weak D call TRBD2 (6 bases). Trimming removed 0 bases from V and 0 bases from J, with 9 bases in between. Per germline, CDR1 DFQATT and CDR2 SNEGSKA (reference sequence). The length of the CDR3 is 15 residues. CDR3 sequence (DNA): TGCAGTGCTAGAGACGCGGGAAACTCCTACAATGAGCAGTTCTTC. Amino acid sequence: CSARDAGNSYNEQFF.

The chain recombines TRBV20-1 with TRBJ2-1, with D tentatively TRBD1 (6 bases). Germline CDR1 and CDR2: DFQATT and SNEGSKA (reference sequence). The V end was cut by 7 bases, the J end by 1 base, with 14 bases between. CDR3 size: 14 residues. CDR3 sequence: CSGQQGLSYNEQFF. CDR3 nucleotides: TGCAGTGGCCAGCAGGGGTTATCCTACAATGAGCAGTTCTTC.

The rearrangement links TRBV15 to TRBJ2-4; 11 nucleotides line up with TRBD2. CDR3 length: 14 amino acids. The germline V gene encodes CDR1 LNHNV and CDR2 YYDKDF (reference sequence). The V and J ends lost 5 bases and 12 bases, in that order; junction bases with no gene match: 9. The CDR3 nucleotides read TGTGCCACCAGCTTAGGGACTAGCGGAAATCGTCAGTACTTC. It is translated as CATSLGTSGNRQYF.

This clonotype was found a few times. The chain has TRBV5-6 and TRBJ2-7; TRBD1 is a possible D gene (6 bases). The germline gives CDR1 SGHDT, CDR2 YYEEEE. The CDR3 runs 15 residues. The V end lost 1 base, the J end lost 5 bases, and 16 bases lay between the germline ends. Here the CDR3 reads CASSLPRQAGDEQYF. The CDR3 nucleotides read TGTGCCAGCAGCTTGCCGCGACAGGCAGGGGACGAGCAGTACTTC. Filled out from reference TRBV5-6 and TRBJ2-7, the complete variable domain reads DAGVTQSPTHLIKTRGQQVTLRCSPKSGHDTVSWYQQALGQGPQFIFQYYEEEERQRGNFPDRFSGHQFPNYSSELNVNALLLGDSALYLCASSLPRQAGDEQYFGPGTRLTVT.

With respect to this clonotype: A clone one base away is much larger, so this may be a read error. The chain has TRBV7-2 and TRBJ1-2; D is unresolved. The germline V gene has CDR1 SGHTA and CDR2 FQGNSA. Trimming removed 5 bases from V and 6 bases from J, with 16 bases in between. The CDR3 runs 14 residues. CDR3 in amino acids: CASSVEKGLNGYTF. In nucleotides, the CDR3 is TGTGCCAGCAGCGTAGAAAAGGGATTAAATGGCTACACCTTC.

This clonotype was seen many times. J is TRBJ2-3 and V is TRBV20-1; 12 bases align to TRBD2. Germline CDR1 DFQATT, CDR2 SNEGSKA (reference sequence). This CDR3 has 16 residues. V was clipped by 1 base and J by 10 bases; unmatched bases: 12. The CDR3 region is CSARVGLAGPQASQYF. The CDR3 DNA follows: TGCAGTGCTAGAGTCGGACTAGCGGGACCCCAAGCATCGCAGTATTTT.

The V call is TRBV20-1, the J call TRBJ1-1; 7 bases map to TRBD1. Trimming removed 3 bases from V and 0 bases from J; junction bases left unmatched: 7. Germline CDR1 is DFQATT and CDR2 is SNEGSKA (reference sequence). This CDR3 has 15 amino acids. CDR3: CSARRPGTVNTEAFF. In DNA, the CDR3 is TGCAGTGCTAGGCGTCCCGGGACAGTGAACACTGAAGCTTTCTTT.

This clonotype was recorded a few times. The J gene is TRBJ2-3, the V gene TRBV6-2 or TRBV6-3; 15 nucleotides agree with TRBD2. Per the germline V gene, CDR1 is MNHEY and CDR2 is SVGEGT. Germline trimming cut 7 bases from V and 0 bases from J; bases unmatched to any gene: 11. CDR3 length: 19 residues. CDR3 nucleotides: TGTGCCAGCAACTACCGGACTAGCGGGAGGGCCTCTAGCACAGATACGCAGTATTTT. Its translation: CASNYRTSGRASSTDTQYF.

The genes are TRBV7-3 and TRBJ2-3; tentatively, D is TRBD2 (5 bases). Per the germline V gene, CDR1 is SGHTA and CDR2 is FQGTGA. This CDR3 has 13 amino acids. Trimming left V 3 bases short and J 6 bases short, with 10 bases between. CDR3 nucleotides: TGTGCCAGCAGCTTCGGACTCCTCGATACGCAGTATTTT. This sequence encodes CASSFGLLDTQYF. Full variable domain (remainder filled in from reference TRBV7-3 and TRBJ2-3): GAGVSQTPSNKVTEKGKYVELRCDPISGHTALYWYRQSLGQGPEFLIYFQGTGAADDSGLPNDRFFAVRPEGSVSTLKIQRTERGDSAVYLCASSFGLLDTQYFGPGTRLTVL.

The chain uses TRBV28 and TRBJ2-4; 7 nucleotides match TRBD1. Germline values: CDR1 MDHEN, CDR2 SYDVKM. This CDR3 is 15 amino acids long. The junction had 6 bases not matched to a gene; V was cut back by 5 bases and J by 2 bases. In DNA form, the CDR3 reads TGTGCCAGCAGTCCCCCGGGACAGACCAAAAACATTCAGTACTTC. It yields the protein CASSPPGQTKNIQYF.

The rearrangement links TRBV27 to TRBJ1-2, with D maybe TRBD1 (6 bases). Trimming removed 7 bases from V and 2 bases from J, with 11 bases in between. CDR1 MNHEY and CDR2 SMNVEV come from the germline V gene (reference sequence). This CDR3 is 13 amino acids long. The CDR3 loop is CASTPGTNYGYTF. In nucleotides, the CDR3 is TGTGCCAGCACCCCCGGGACAAACTATGGCTACACCTTC.

In this sample, this clonotype turned up a few times. The CDR3 reads CASSPRAGNQPQHF. For the CDR3, the DNA is TGTGCCAGCTCCCCCCGGGCCGGCAATCAGCCCCAGCATTTT. The V call is TRBV28, the J call TRBJ1-5; D gene ambiguous. Germline values: CDR1 MDHEN, CDR2 SYDVKM. Deletions cut 8 bases from V and 2 bases from J, with 13 bases between. The CDR3 loop spans 14 amino acids.

The genes are TRBV4-3 and TRBJ2-1; 7 nucleotides agree with TRBD2. The V segment lost 1 base and the J segment 7 bases; nucleotides outside the gene matches: 7. This CDR3 is 15 amino acids long. Germline loops: CDR1 LGHNA, CDR2 YSLEER. In DNA, the CDR3 is TGCGCCAGCAGCCAAGGCCTGGGGGGGTTGAATGAGCAGTTCTTC. Amino acids: CASSQGLGGLNEQFF.

This clonotype was observed a handful of times. V is TRBV5-1 and J is TRBJ2-7, with TRBD1 identical over 8 bases. Germline CDR1 is SGHRS and CDR2 is YFSETQ. The CDR3 runs 16 residues. After removal of 1 base from V and 5 bases from J, the junction contained 11 bases not matched to a gene. Written as DNA, the CDR3 is TGCGCCAGCAGCTTGATAGGACAGGGTGGCTGGAACGAGCAGTACTTC. Protein product: CASSLIGQGGWNEQYF.

The rearrangement uses TRBV11-2 and TRBJ2-3; 8 bases are shared with TRBD2. Trimming took 4 bases from V and 2 from J; bases not matched to a gene: 8. Germline CDR1 and CDR2: SGHAT and FQNNGV. The CDR3 loop spans 16 amino acids. CDR3 sequence (DNA): TGTGCCAGCAGCTCTGGACTAGCTTCAGTCACAGATACGCAGTATTTT. Amino acid sequence: CASSSGLASVTDTQYF. Together with reference TRBV11-2 and TRBJ2-3, the CDR3 gives the full variable domain: EAGVAQSPRYKIIEKRQSVAFWCNPISGHATLYWYQQILGQGPKLLIQFQNNGVVDDSQLPKDRFSAERLKGVDSTLKIQPAKLEDSAVYLCASSSGLASVTDTQYFGPGTRLTVL.

This clonotype was detected a few times. The chain uses TRBV14 and TRBJ2-5, with D perhaps matching TRBD1 or TRBD2 (5 bases each). V shed 1 base and J shed 5 bases, with 14 bases lying between them. Germline CDR1 reads SGHDN; CDR2 reads FVKESK. This CDR3 has 15 residues. For the CDR3, the DNA is TGTGCCAGCAGCCAAGCGAGGGGTTTGGGGGAGACCCAGTACTTC. Amino acid sequence: CASSQARGLGETQYF.

The chain is built from TRBV30 and TRBJ2-3; D unresolved. The germline V gene has CDR1 GTSNPN and CDR2 SVGIG (reference sequence). The CDR3 consists of 11 residues. Trimming took 5 bases from V and 3 from J, leaving 6 bases between them. CDR3 nucleotide sequence: TGTGCCTGGGCGTATACAGATACGCAGTATTTT. This codes for CAWAYTDTQYF.

The gene calls are TRBV29-1 and TRBJ2-1; D is possibly TRBD1 (6 bases). Germline CDR1 SQVTM, CDR2 ANQGSEA. This CDR3 is built from 14 residues. V lost 4 bases and J 7 bases, leaving 17 bases between the germline ends. The chain's CDR3 is CSVGSGASWNEQFF. As DNA, the CDR3 is TGCAGCGTTGGATCAGGGGCCTCGTGGAATGAGCAGTTCTTC.